This is a list of T cell receptor beta chains from one sample in a study of blood T cells in healthy people across ages. TCRdb reanalysed the 5' RACE reads using MiXCR and keeps one entry per CDR3 protein. The table lists 730,000 or so distinct CDR3 sequences, around 46% of them singletons. The sequenced sample consisted of blood. The receptors were sampled from a woman in her sixties or seventies in good health. Both conserved end residues are part of each CDR3.

CASNPLDTGELFF TRBJ2-2 TRBV2
CASSVDVGGLRLDEQFF TRBJ2-1 TRBV9
CSVTQASGANVLTF TRBJ2-6 TRBV29-1
CSAIRSSGGDNEQFF TRBJ2-1 TRBV20-1
CASSSSQRTVNSPLHF TRBJ1-6 TRBV5-1
CASSFRIGELFF TRBJ2-2 TRBV28
CASRKGPGELFF TRBJ2-2 TRBV6-5
CASSASHRTSRETQYF NA TRBV2
CAWSLGNLNSPLHF TRBJ1-6 TRBV30
CASSYAPNRGLATQYF TRBJ2-7 TRBV6-5
CATRSWGNRIDEPQHF TRBJ1-5 TRBV27
CASGFPTGRSSYEQYF TRBJ2-7 TRBV11-2
CASSSMNSPLHF TRBJ1-6 TRBV7-9
CASSRRAAPGELFF TRBJ2-2 TRBV11-1
CASSLWRRWGEGTGELFF TRBJ2-2 TRBV12-3/TRBV12-4
CASRSRASLSYNEQFF TRBJ2-1 TRBV27
CASSLLAGGPRTQYF TRBJ2-3 TRBV9
CAISTRDTLGNEQFF TRBJ2-1 TRBV10-3
CAWSVWDSEHSPLHF TRBJ1-6 TRBV30
CASSRQYGGGSTDTQYF TRBJ2-3 TRBV7-9
CASSFPKNTEAFF TRBJ1-1 TRBV12-3/TRBV12-4
CASSSRPGQETQYF NA TRBV12-3/TRBV12-4
CASSQDLTNEQFF TRBJ2-1 TRBV4-3